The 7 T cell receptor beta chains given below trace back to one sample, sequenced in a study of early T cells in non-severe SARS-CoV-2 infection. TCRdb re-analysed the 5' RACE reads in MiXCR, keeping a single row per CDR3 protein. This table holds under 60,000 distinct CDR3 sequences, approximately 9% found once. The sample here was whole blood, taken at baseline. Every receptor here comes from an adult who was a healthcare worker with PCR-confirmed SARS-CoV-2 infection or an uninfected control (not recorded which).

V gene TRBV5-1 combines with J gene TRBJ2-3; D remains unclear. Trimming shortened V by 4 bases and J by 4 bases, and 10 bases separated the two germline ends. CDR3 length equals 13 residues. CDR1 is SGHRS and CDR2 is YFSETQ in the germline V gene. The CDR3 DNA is TGCGCCAGCAGCCGCTCGAGGTCAGATACGCAGTATTTT. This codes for CASSRSRSDTQYF.

CDR3 sequence reads: CASSKQGQGSPLHF. The CDR3 region has the DNA TGTGCCAGCAGTAAACAGGGGCAGGGGAGTCCCCTCCACTTT. This chain connects TRBV6-5 to TRBJ1-6; 7 bases map to TRBD1. Germline loops: CDR1 MNHEY, CDR2 SVGAGI. This CDR3 is 14 amino acids long. V lost 5 bases, J lost 13 bases, and 11 bases stayed unmatched.

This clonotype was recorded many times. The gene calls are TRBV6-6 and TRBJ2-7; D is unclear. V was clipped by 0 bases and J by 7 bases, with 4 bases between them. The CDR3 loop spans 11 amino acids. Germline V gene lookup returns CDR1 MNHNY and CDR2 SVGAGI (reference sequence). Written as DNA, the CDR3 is TGTGCCAGCAGTTACTCTTGGGAGCAGTACTTC. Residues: CASSYSWEQYF.

The CDR3 coding sequence is TGCAGCGTTGAGGTGATGGTAACGGAGACCCAGTACTTC. Translating it yields CSVEVMVTETQYF. This chain connects TRBV29-1 to TRBJ2-5; D is unclear. Trimming left V 3 bases short and J 5 bases short, with 13 bases between. This CDR3 is built from 13 residues. The germline V gene has CDR1 SQVTM and CDR2 ANQGSEA.

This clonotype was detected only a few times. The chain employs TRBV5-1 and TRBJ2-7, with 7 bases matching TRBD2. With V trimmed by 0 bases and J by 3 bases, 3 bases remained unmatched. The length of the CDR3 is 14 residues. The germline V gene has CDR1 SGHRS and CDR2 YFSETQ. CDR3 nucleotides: TGCGCCAGCAGCTTGGCTAGCGGCGACTACGAGCAGTACTTC. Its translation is CASSLASGDYEQYF.

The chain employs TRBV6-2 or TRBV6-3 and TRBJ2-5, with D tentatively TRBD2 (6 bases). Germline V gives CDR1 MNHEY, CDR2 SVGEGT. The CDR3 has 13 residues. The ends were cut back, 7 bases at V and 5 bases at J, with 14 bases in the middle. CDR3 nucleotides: TGTGCCAGCACCGTGGCTAGCGCGGAGACCCAGTACTTC. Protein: CASTVASAETQYF.

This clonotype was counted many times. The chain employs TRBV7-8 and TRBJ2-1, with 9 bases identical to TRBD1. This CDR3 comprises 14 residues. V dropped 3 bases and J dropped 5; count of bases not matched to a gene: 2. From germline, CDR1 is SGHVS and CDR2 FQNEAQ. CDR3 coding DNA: TGTGCCAGCAGCTTGCGGACAGGGGACAATGAGCAGTTCTTC. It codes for CASSLRTGDNEQFF.